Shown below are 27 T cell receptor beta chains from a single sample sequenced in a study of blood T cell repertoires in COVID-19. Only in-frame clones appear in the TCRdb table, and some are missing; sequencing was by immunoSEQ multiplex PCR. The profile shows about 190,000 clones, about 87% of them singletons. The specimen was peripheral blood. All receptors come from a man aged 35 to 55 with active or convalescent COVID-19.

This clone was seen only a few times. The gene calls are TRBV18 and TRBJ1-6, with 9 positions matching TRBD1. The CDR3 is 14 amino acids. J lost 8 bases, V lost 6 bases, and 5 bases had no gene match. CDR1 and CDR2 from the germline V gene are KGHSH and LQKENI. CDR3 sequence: CASSPGTGHSPLHF. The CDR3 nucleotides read TGTGCCAGCTCCCCCGGGACAGGGCATTCACCCCTCCACTTT.

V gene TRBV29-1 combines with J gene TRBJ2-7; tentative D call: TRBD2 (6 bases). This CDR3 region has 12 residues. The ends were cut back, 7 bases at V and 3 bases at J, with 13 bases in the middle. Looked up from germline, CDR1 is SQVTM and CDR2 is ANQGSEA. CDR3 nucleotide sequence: TGCAGCGGGGGGACGGGGGTCTACGAGCAGTACTTC. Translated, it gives CSGGTGVYEQYF.

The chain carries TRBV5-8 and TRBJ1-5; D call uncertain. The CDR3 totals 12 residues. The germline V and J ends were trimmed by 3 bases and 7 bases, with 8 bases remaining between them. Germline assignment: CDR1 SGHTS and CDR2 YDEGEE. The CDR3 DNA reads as TGTGCCAGCAGCTGGGGAGGCCAGCCCCAGCATTTT. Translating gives CASSWGGQPQHF.

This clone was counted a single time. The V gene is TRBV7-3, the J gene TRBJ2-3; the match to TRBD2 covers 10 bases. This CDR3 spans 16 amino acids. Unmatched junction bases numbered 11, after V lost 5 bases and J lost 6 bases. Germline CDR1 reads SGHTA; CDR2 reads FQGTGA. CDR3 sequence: CASSQHPSGGRDTQYF. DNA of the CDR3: TGTGCCAGCAGCCAACATCCTAGCGGGGGAAGGGATACGCAGTATTTT. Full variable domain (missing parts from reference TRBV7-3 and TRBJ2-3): GAGVSQTPSNKVTEKGKYVELRCDPISGHTALYWYRQSLGQGPEFLIYFQGTGAADDSGLPNDRFFAVRPEGSVSTLKIQRTERGDSAVYLCASSQHPSGGRDTQYFGPGTRLTVL.

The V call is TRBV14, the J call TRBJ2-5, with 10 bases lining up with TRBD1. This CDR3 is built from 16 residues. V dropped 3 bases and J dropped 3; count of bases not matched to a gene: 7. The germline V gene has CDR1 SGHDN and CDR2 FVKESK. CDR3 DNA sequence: TGTGCCAGCAGCCATTACCCGGGGACAGGGGAAGAGACCCAGTACTTC. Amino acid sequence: CASSHYPGTGEETQYF.

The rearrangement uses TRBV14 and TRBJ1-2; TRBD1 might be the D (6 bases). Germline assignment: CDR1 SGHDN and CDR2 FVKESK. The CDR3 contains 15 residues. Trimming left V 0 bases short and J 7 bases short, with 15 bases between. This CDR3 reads CASSQEPRGALGYTF. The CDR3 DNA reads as TGTGCCAGCAGCCAAGAACCCAGGGGCGCCCTTGGCTACACCTTC.

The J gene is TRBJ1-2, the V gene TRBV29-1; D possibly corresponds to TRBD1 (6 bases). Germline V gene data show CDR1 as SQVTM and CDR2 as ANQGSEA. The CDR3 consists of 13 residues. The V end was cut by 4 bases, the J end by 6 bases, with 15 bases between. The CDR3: CSVVGGGLHGYTF. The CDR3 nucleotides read TGCAGCGTTGTGGGCGGGGGGCTGCATGGCTACACCTTC.

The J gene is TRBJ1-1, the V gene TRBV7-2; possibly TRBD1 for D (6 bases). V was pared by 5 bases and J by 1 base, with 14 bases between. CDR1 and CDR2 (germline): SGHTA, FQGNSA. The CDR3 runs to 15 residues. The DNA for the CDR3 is TGTGCCAGCAGCCCCCGACAGGCCCAGAACACTGAAGCTTTCTTT. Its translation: CASSPRQAQNTEAFF.

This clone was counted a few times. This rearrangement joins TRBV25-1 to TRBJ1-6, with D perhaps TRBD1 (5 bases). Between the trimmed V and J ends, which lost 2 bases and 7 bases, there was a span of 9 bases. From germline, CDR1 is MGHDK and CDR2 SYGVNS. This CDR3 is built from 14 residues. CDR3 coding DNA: TGTGCCAGCAGTGAAACAGGTACCAATTCACCCCTCCACTTT. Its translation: CASSETGTNSPLHF.

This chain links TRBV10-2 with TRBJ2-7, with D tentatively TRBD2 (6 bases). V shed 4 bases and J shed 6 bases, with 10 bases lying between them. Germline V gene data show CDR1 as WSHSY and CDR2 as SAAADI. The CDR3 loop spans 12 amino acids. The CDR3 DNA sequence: TGCGCCAGCAGTGGCGGAGGGTCCGAGCAGTACTTC. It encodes CASSGGGSEQYF.

CDR3 sequence reads: CATSTGQGSSTDTQYF. CDR3 DNA: TGTGCCACCAGCACGGGACAGGGCTCCAGCACAGATACGCAGTATTTT. V and J are TRBV15 and TRBJ2-3; TRBD1 aligns across 9 bases. From germline, CDR1 is LNHNV and CDR2 YYDKDF (reference sequence). Losses at the gene ends were 4 bases for V and 0 bases for J; bases not matched to a gene: 5. CDR3 length: 16 residues.

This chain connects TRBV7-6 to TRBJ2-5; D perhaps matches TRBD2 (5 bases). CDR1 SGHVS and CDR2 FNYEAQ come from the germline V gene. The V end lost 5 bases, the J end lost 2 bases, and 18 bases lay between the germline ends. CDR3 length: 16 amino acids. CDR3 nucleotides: TGTGCCAGCAGCCCCAACGGAGGCAAGCCGCAAGAGACCCAGTACTTC. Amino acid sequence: CASSPNGGKPQETQYF.

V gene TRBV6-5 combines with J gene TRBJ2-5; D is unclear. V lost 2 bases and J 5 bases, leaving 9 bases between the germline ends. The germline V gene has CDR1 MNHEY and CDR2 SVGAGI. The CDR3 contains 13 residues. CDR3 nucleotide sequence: TGTGCCAGCAGTTACGTCGAGGAGGAGACCCAGTACTTC. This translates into CASSYVEEETQYF.

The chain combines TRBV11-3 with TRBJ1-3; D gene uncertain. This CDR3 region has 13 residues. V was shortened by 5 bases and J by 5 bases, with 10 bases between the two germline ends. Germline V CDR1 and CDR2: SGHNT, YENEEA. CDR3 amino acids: CASSRLSRNTIYF. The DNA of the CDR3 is TGTGCCAGCAGCCGCCTGAGTAGAAACACCATATATTTT.

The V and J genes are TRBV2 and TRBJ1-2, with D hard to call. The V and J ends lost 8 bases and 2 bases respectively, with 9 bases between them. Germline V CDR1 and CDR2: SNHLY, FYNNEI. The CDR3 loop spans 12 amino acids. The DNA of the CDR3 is TGTGCCAGCGAAAACAGCAACTATGGCTACACCTTC. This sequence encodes CASENSNYGYTF.

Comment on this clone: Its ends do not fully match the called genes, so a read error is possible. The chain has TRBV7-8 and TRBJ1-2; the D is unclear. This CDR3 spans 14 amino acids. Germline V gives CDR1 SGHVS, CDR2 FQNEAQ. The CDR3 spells CASRLDAVTGGYTF. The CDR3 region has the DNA TGTGCCAGCAGATTAGATGCGGTCACTGGGGGCTACACCTTC.

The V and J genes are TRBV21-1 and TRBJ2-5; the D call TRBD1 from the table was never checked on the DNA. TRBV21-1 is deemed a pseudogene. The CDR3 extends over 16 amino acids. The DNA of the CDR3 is TGTGCCAGCAGCCCACGGACAGGCGGGCAACAAGAGACCCAGTACTTC. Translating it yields CASSPRTGGQQETQYF.

Written as DNA, the CDR3 is TGTGCCAGCAGTTTACCAGGGGCTAAAGGAAATGAGCAGTTCTTC. Translation gives CASSLPGAKGNEQFF. This rearrangement joins TRBV28 to TRBJ2-1; D may be TRBD1 (6 bases). The germline V gene has CDR1 MDHEN and CDR2 SYDVKM. The CDR3 covers 15 residues. The V gene lost 2 bases and the J gene lost 7 bases, with 15 bases spanning the gap.

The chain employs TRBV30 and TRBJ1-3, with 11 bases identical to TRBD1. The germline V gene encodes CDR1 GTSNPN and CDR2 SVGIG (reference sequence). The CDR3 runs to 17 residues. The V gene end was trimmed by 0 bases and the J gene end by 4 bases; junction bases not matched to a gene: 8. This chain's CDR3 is CAWSVLDRGLSGNTIYF. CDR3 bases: TGTGCCTGGAGTGTACTGGACAGGGGGCTATCGGGAAACACCATATATTTT.

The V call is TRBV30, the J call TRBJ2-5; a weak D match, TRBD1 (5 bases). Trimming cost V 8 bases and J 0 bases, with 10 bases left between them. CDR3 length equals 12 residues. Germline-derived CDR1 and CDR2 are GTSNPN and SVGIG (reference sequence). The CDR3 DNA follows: TGTGCCGGACGACAGCACCAAGAGACCCAGTACTTC. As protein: CAGRQHQETQYF.

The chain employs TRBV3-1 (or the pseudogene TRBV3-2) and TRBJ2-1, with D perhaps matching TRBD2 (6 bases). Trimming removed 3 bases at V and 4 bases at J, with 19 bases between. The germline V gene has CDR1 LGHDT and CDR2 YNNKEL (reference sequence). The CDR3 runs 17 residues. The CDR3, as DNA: TGTGCCAGCAGCCAGAGGCTTGGTGGGGGGATTTACAATGAGCAGTTCTTC. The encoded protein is CASSQRLGGGIYNEQFF.

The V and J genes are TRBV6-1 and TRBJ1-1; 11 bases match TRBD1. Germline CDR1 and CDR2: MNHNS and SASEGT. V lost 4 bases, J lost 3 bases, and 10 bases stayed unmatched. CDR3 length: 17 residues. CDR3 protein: CASSGNRDRGADTEAFF. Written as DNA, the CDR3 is TGTGCCAGCAGTGGGAACCGGGACAGGGGGGCTGACACTGAAGCTTTCTTT.

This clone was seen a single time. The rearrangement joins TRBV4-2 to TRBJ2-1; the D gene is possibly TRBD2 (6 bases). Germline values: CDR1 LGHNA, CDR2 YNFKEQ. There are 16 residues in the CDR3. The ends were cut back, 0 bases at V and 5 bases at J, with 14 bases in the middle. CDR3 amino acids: CASSQDGGVGDNEQFF. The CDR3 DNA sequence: TGTGCCAGCAGCCAAGACGGAGGGGTCGGGGACAATGAGCAGTTCTTC.

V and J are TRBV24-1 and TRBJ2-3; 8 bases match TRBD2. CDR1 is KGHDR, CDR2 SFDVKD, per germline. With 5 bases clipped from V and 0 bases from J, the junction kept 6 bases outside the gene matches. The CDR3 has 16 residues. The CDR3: CATSVGSGVSTDTQYF. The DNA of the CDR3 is TGTGCCACCAGTGTAGGTAGCGGGGTAAGCACAGATACGCAGTATTTT.

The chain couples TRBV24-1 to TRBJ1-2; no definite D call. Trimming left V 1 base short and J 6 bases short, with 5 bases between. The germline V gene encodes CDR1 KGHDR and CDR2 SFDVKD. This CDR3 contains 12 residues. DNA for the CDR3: TGTGCCACCAGTGATTTCGGGAATGGCTACACCTTC. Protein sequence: CATSDFGNGYTF.

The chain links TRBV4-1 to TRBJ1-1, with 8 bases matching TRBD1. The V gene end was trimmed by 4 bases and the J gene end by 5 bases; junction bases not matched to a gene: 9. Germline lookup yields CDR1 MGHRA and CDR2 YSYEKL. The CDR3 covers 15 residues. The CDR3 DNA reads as TGCGCCAGCAGCCGAGGGACCGGGACAGGTACTGAAGCTTTCTTT. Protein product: CASSRGTGTGTEAFF.

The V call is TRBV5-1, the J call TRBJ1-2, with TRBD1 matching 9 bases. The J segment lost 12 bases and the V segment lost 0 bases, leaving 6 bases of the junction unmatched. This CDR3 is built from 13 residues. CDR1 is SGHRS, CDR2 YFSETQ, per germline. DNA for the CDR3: TGCGCCAGCAGCTTGGAAGGGGACAGGGTAAACACCTTC. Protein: CASSLEGDRVNTF.